This entry lists 17 T cell receptor beta chains sequenced from one sample in a study of blood T cell repertoires in COVID-19. Profiling relied on immunoSEQ multiplex PCR, and the TCRdb table lists in-frame clones only, not all of them. Of 250,000 to 350,000 clones listed, around 89% are singletons. The material sequenced was PBMCs or T cells enriched from blood (not recorded which). Receptors originate from a woman aged 18-29 years with acute COVID-19.

This chain connects TRBV6-2 or TRBV6-3 to TRBJ2-5; TRBD1 might be the D (6 bases). V was pared by 0 bases and J by 2 bases, with 16 bases between. This CDR3 region has 17 residues. Germline V gene lookup returns CDR1 MNHEY and CDR2 SVGEGT. CDR3 residues: CASSYSKKRRGQETQYF. The CDR3 DNA is TGTGCCAGCAGTTACTCGAAGAAGCGCAGGGGACAAGAGACCCAGTACTTC.

This chain links TRBV5-1 with TRBJ1-2, with TRBD1 matching over 8 bases. The CDR3 spans 14 residues. Trimming cost V 2 bases and J 8 bases; bases outside gene matches: 8. From germline, CDR1 is SGHRS and CDR2 YFSETQ. The CDR3 DNA reads as TGCGCCAGCAGCTTAGGACAGGGCTTTACGGGCTACACCTTC. Translation gives CASSLGQGFTGYTF.

This chain uses TRBV7-8 with TRBJ2-7; D is unclear. Trimming removed 0 bases from V and 3 bases from J, with 6 bases in between. The germline V gene encodes CDR1 SGHVS and CDR2 FQNEAQ. The CDR3 runs to 13 residues. DNA of the CDR3: TGTGCCAGCAGCTTAGCCCCCCTCTACGAGCAGTACTTC. It is translated as CASSLAPLYEQYF.

The V gene is TRBV4-2, the J gene TRBJ2-7, with D possibly being TRBD1 (5 bases). V lost 1 base and J 4 bases, leaving 11 bases between the germline ends. CDR3 length: 14 residues. Germline loops: CDR1 LGHNA, CDR2 YNFKEQ. CDR3 sequence: CASSQVGREYEQYF. Here the CDR3 DNA reads TGTGCCAGCAGCCAAGTGGGCAGGGAATACGAGCAGTACTTC.

This clone was found once. The rearrangement links TRBV11-2 to TRBJ1-6; D perhaps matches TRBD1 (5 bases). V was cut by 2 bases and J by 0 bases, with 8 bases left in between. The CDR3 totals 16 residues. Germline V gene sequence: CDR1 SGHAT, CDR2 FQNNGV. The CDR3 DNA sequence: TGTGCCAGCAGCTTAACAGGTTTCTCCTATAATTCACCCCTCCACTTT. Translated: CASSLTGFSYNSPLHF.

The rearrangement uses TRBV4-1 and TRBJ2-7; D may be TRBD2 (11 bases). V was shortened by 0 bases and J by 3 bases, with 33 bases between the two germline ends. Germline V gives CDR1 MGHRA, CDR2 YSYEKL. CDR3 length: 22 amino acids. The chain's CDR3 is CASSQDPGQGDIVGTSGYEQYF. CDR3 DNA sequence: TGCGCCAGCAGCCAAGATCCAGGACAGGGGGACATTGTGGGGACTAGCGGCTACGAGCAGTACTTC.

The rearrangement links TRBV7-9 to TRBJ2-1; TRBD2 matches 8 bases. The CDR3 totals 16 residues. Trimming cost V 5 bases and J 2 bases; bases outside gene matches: 8. Germline V gives CDR1 SEHNR, CDR2 FQNEAQ (reference sequence). In nucleotides, the CDR3 is TGTGCCAGCAGCGGCCCGGGACTAGAGACCTACAATGAGCAGTTCTTC. This translates into CASSGPGLETYNEQFF.

J is TRBJ2-1 and V is TRBV7-8; TRBD2 agrees at 8 bases. J was trimmed by 5 bases and V by 0 bases; bases with no gene match: 9. The germline V gene encodes CDR1 SGHVS and CDR2 FQNEAQ. The CDR3 sequence is 17 residues long. The CDR3 DNA reads as TGTGCCAGCAGCTTAGCTCTTATGCTAGCGGGTAACAATGAGCAGTTCTTC. It translates to CASSLALMLAGNNEQFF.

The rearrangement uses TRBV5-4 and TRBJ2-2; 14 bases are shared with TRBD2. V shed 4 bases and J 7 bases; nucleotides not matched to a gene: 6. The CDR3 runs to 16 residues. Germline-derived CDR1 and CDR2 are SGHNT and YYREEE (reference sequence). DNA for the CDR3: TGTGCCAGCAGCCCCGGGACTAGCGGGAGCGACGGGGAGCTGTTTTTT. Translation gives CASSPGTSGSDGELFF. The complete variable domain, with remaining parts taken from reference TRBV5-4 and TRBJ2-2, reads ETGVTQSPTHLIKTRGQQVTLRCSSQSGHNTVSWYQQALGQGPQFIFQYYREEENGRGNFPPRFSGLQFPNYSSELNVNALELDDSALYLCASSPGTSGSDGELFFGEGSRLTVL.

As DNA, the CDR3 is TGTGCCAGCAGTGGAGGTGGGGCCTCGGATGAGCAGTTCTTC. This encodes CASSGGGASDEQFF. The rearrangement links TRBV6-4 to TRBJ2-1; D perhaps matches TRBD1 (5 bases). V was pared by 4 bases and J by 8 bases, with 15 bases between. The CDR3 has 14 residues. CDR1 and CDR2 (germline): MRHNA, SNTAGT.

The chain uses TRBV5-5 and TRBJ2-3; TRBD1 matches 10 bases. J gave up 0 bases and V 1 base, and 2 bases lay outside the gene matches. CDR3 size: 16 residues. In germline, CDR1 is SGHKS, CDR2 YYEKEE (reference sequence). The CDR3 protein is CASSLQTGGSTDTQYF. In DNA, the CDR3 is TGTGCCAGCAGCTTGCAGACAGGGGGCAGCACAGATACGCAGTATTTT.

Turning to this clone: Distinct nucleotide sequences in the sample also encode this CDR3. The rearrangement links TRBV4-1 to TRBJ2-7; no clear D gene. Per the germline V gene, CDR1 is MGHRA and CDR2 is YSYEKL. Trimming cost V 1 base and J 1 base, with 8 bases left between them. CDR3 size: 14 residues. The CDR3 sequence: CASSQGTASYEQYF. In DNA form, the CDR3 reads TGCGCCAGCAGCCAAGGTACAGCATCCTACGAGCAGTACTTC.

In its sample, this clone was seen once. The chain couples TRBV19 to TRBJ2-1, with D uncertain. Germline V gene data show CDR1 as LNHDA and CDR2 as SQIVND (reference sequence). Trimming removed 1 base from V and 3 bases from J, with 4 bases in between. The CDR3 is 13 amino acids. The DNA of the CDR3 is TGTGCCAGTAGTATAGCAGTCTACAATGAGCAGTTCTTC. Residues: CASSIAVYNEQFF.

The chain uses TRBV27 and TRBJ1-5; 7 bases agree with TRBD1. CDR1 and CDR2 from the germline V gene are MNHEY and SMNVEV (reference sequence). The CDR3 has 16 residues. V shed 5 bases and J 1 base; nucleotides not matched to a gene: 8. The CDR3 DNA follows: TGTGCCAGCAGTCCTCGAAGGGGGCGAAGCAATCAGCCCCAGCATTTT. It specifies CASSPRRGRSNQPQHF.

This clone was found once. The chain couples TRBV14 to TRBJ2-7; 8 bases fit TRBD2. V lost 0 bases and J lost 3; bases outside the gene matches: 4. The CDR3 is 15 residues long. CDR1 and CDR2 from the germline V gene are SGHDN and FVKESK. The CDR3 is CASSQDRRGDYEQYF. The CDR3 DNA reads TGTGCCAGCAGCCAAGATAGGCGGGGGGACTACGAGCAGTACTTC.

The genes are TRBV28 and TRBJ1-2; D gene uncertain. V was pared by 6 bases and J by 7 bases, with 24 bases between. The CDR3 is 16 residues long. Germline values: CDR1 MDHEN, CDR2 SYDVKM. CDR3 in amino acids: CASRVAGWTPGGGYTF. CDR3 in DNA: TGTGCCAGCAGGGTGGCAGGCTGGACCCCTGGAGGTGGCTACACCTTC.

This clone was recorded a few times. The genes are TRBV25-1 and TRBJ1-5, with a tentative D call TRBD1 (5 bases). Germline CDR1 MGHDK, CDR2 SYGVNS. V was trimmed by 7 bases and J by 3 bases, leaving 13 bases between them. CDR3 length: 14 residues. In DNA form, the CDR3 reads TGTGCCAGCAAGGGGCAGGGTTACAATCAGCCCCAGCATTTT. This codes for CASKGQGYNQPQHF.